This T cell receptor beta chain was obtained from a study of blood T cell repertoires in COVID-19. Method: immunoSEQ multiplex PCR; TCRdb's copy keeps in-frame clones and lacks some. The data show about 130,000 clones, roughly 83% seen once. The trim removed 7 bases at V and 0 bases at J, leaving 9 bases unmatched. The CDR3 spans 16 residues. Per germline, CDR1 LNHDA and CDR2 SQIVND (reference sequence). All enrollees were roughly 18 to 95 years old and from some 24 US areas. Cohorts were based on clinical histories the participants reported. Sequences were obtained from PBMCs or T cells enriched from blood (not recorded which). J is TRBJ2-3 and V is TRBV19, with 8 bases fitting TRBD1. The sequence was collected from a man aged 45-60 years who had recovered from COVID-19. This CDR3 reads CASTDHRGASTDTQYF. The CDR3 coding sequence is TGTGCCAGTACCGATCACAGGGGGGCTAGCACAGATACGCAGTATTTT. Full variable domain (remainder filled in from reference TRBV19 and TRBJ2-3): DGGITQSPKYLFRKEGQNVTLSCEQNLNHDAMYWYRQDPGQGLRLIYYSQIVNDFQKGDIAEGYSVSREKKESFPLTVTSAQKNPTAFYLCASTDHRGASTDTQYFGPGTRLTVL.